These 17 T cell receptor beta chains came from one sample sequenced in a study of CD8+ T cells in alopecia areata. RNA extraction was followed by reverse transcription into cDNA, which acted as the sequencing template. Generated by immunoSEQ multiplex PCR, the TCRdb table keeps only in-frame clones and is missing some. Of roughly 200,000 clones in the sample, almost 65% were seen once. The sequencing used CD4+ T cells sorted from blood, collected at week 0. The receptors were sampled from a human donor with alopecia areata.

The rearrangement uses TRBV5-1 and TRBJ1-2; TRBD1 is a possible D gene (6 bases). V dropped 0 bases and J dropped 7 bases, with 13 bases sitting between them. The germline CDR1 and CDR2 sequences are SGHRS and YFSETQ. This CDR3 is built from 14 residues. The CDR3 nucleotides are TGCGCCAGCAGCTTGGAACGGCAGGGGACTGGCTACACCTTC. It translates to CASSLERQGTGYTF.

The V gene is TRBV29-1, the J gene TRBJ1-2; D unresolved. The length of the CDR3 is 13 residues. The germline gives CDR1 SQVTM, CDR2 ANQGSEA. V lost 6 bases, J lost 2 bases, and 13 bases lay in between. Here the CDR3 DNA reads TGCAGCGTCGGGCAGAGGTTAAACTATGGCTACACCTTC. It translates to CSVGQRLNYGYTF.

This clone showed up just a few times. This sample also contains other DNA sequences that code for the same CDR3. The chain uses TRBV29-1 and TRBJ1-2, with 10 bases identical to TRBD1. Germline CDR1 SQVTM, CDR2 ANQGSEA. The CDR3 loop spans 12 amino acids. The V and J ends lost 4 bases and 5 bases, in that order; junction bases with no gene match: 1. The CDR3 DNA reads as TGCAGCGTTGGGGACAGGGGATATGGCTACACCTTC. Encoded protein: CSVGDRGYGYTF.

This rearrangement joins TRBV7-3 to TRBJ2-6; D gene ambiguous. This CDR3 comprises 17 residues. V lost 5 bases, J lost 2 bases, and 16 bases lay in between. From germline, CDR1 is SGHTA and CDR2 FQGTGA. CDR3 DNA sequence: TGTGCCAGCAGCCAAACCCTACTTGGGGCTGGGGCCAACGTCCTGACTTTC. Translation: CASSQTLLGAGANVLTF.

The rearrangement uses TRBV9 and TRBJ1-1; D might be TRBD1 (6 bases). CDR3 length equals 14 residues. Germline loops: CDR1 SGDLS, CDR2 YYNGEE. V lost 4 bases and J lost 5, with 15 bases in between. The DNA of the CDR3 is TGTGCCAGCAGCCCACGAGGGGGGAGTACTGAAGCTTTCTTT. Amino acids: CASSPRGGSTEAFF.

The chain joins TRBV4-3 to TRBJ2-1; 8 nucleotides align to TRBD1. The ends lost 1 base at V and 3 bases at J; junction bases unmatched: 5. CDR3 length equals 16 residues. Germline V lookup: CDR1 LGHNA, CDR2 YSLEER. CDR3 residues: CASSQGADRVYNEQFF. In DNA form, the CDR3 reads TGCGCCAGCAGCCAAGGGGCGGACAGGGTCTACAATGAGCAGTTCTTC.

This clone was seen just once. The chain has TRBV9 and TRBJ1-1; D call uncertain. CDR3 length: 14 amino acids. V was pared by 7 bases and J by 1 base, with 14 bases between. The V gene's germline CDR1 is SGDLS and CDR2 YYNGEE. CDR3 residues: CASGRRAGNTEAFF. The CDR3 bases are TGTGCCAGCGGGCGAAGGGCGGGGAACACTGAAGCTTTCTTT.

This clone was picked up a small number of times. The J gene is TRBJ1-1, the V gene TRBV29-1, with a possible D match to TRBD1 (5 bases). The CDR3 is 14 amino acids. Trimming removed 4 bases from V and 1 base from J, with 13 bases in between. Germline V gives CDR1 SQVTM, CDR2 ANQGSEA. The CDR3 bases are TGCAGCGTTGTTCCCTACAGGCAGAACACTGAAGCTTTCTTT. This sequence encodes CSVVPYRQNTEAFF.

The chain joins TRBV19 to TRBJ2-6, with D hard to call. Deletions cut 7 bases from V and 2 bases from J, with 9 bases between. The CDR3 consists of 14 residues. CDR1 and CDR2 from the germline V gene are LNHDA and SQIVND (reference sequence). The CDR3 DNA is TGTGCCAGTATAGGCCGCGCTGGGGCCAACGTCCTGACTTTC. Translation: CASIGRAGANVLTF.

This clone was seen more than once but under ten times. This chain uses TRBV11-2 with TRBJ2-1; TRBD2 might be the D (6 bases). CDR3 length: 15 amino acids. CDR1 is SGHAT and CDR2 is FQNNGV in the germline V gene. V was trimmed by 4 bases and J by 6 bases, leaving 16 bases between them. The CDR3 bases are TGTGCCAGCAGCTCTATGACTAGTGTAAGCAATGAGCAGTTCTTC. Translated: CASSSMTSVSNEQFF. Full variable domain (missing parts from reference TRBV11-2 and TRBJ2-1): EAGVAQSPRYKIIEKRQSVAFWCNPISGHATLYWYQQILGQGPKLLIQFQNNGVVDDSQLPKDRFSAERLKGVDSTLKIQPAKLEDSAVYLCASSSMTSVSNEQFFGPGTRLTVL.

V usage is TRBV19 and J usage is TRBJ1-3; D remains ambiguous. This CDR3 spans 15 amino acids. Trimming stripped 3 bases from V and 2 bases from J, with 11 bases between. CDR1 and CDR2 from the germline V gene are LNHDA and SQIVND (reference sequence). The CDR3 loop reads CASSMGLSPGNTIYF. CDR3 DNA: TGTGCCAGTAGTATGGGTCTTTCCCCTGGAAACACCATATATTTT.

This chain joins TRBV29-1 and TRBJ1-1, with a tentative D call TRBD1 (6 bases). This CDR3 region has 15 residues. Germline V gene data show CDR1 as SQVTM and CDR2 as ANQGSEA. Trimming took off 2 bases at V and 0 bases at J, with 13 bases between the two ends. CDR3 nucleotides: TGCAGCGTTGAAAGGGGGACCGCAATGAACACTGAAGCTTTCTTT. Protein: CSVERGTAMNTEAFF.

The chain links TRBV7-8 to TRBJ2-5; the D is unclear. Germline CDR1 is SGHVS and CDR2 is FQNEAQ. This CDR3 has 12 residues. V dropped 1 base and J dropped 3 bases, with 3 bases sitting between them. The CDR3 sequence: CASSLVEETQYF. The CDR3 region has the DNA TGTGCCAGCAGCTTAGTAGAAGAGACCCAGTACTTC.

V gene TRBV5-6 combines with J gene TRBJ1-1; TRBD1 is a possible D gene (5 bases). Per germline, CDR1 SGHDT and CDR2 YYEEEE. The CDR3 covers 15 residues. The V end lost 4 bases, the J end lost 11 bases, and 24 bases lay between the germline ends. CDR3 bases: TGTGCCAGCAGCACGGCCACTGACATGCGAGGGGACGCTTTCTTT. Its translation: CASSTATDMRGDAFF.

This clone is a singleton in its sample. The CDR3 loop is CASVGGIEQFF. The CDR3, as DNA: TGTGCCAGCGTTGGGGGAATTGAGCAGTTCTTC. The gene calls are TRBV7-2 and TRBJ2-1; TRBD1 or TRBD2 may be the D gene (5 bases each). The CDR3 extends over 11 amino acids. Trimming removed 8 bases from V and 9 bases from J, with 11 bases in between. Germline values: CDR1 SGHTA, CDR2 FQGNSA.

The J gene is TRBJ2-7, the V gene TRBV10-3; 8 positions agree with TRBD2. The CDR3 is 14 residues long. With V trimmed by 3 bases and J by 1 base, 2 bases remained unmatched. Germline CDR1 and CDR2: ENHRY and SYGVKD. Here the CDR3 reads CAISEASGSYEQYF. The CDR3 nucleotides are TGTGCCATCAGTGAAGCTAGCGGGTCCTACGAGCAGTACTTC.

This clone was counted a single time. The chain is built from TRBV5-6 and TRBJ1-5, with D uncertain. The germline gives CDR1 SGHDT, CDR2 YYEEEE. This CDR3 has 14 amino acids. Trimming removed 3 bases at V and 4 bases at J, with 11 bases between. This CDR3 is CASSYRGSNQPQHF. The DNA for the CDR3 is TGTGCCAGCAGCTACCGGGGTTCGAATCAGCCCCAGCATTTT. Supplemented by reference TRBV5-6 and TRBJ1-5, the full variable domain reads DAGVTQSPTHLIKTRGQQVTLRCSPKSGHDTVSWYQQALGQGPQFIFQYYEEEERQRGNFPDRFSGHQFPNYSSELNVNALLLGDSALYLCASSYRGSNQPQHFGDGTRLSIL.